The 12 T cell receptor beta chains listed next were all sequenced from one sample in a study of radiotherapy plus CTLA-4 blockade in lung cancer listed by TCRdb under 2018. The library was made by the immunoSEQ multiplex PCR assay. Sourced from immuneACCESS, this table was stored by TCRdb with only in-frame sequences that have V and J called. A share of the clones is absent; for the studies checked, an unresolved V gene accounts for under half, and the remainder has no known explanation. This sample has about 120,000 clones in its table, and about 77% of those were observed once. 4.5% to 5.5% of the sample comes from the top ten. The specimen comprised peripheral blood, sampled from a patient treated with radiotherapy plus ipilimumab. The receptors were sampled from a human donor with non-small cell lung cancer who had a partial response to radiotherapy plus ipilimumab.

This sequence joins TRBV7-2 and TRBJ2-7, with D possibly being TRBD2 (6 bases). Trimming pared 6 bases from V and 3 bases from J, leaving 12 bases between. The germline gives CDR1 SGHTA, CDR2 FQGNSA. The CDR3 is made up of 13 amino acids. CDR3 amino acids: CASSRDGGYEQYF. The DNA for the CDR3 is TGTGCCAGCAGTCGGGACGGGGGCTACGAGCAGTACTTC.

Only a few counts were recorded for this clone. The genes are TRBV19 and TRBJ1-1; D unclear. The CDR3 consists of 15 residues. V was shortened by 5 bases and J by 1 base, with 14 bases between the two germline ends. Germline V gene sequence: CDR1 LNHDA, CDR2 SQIVND (reference sequence). The CDR3 spells CASSLEGRANTEAFF. The CDR3 nucleotides read TGTGCCAGTAGTTTGGAGGGAAGGGCGAACACTGAAGCTTTCTTT.

The V and J genes are TRBV30 and TRBJ2-5; TRBD2 is a possible D gene (6 bases). The germline gives CDR1 GTSNPN, CDR2 SVGIG (reference sequence). The CDR3 length is 14 residues. The ends were cut back, 5 bases at V and 5 bases at J, with 18 bases in the middle. Here the CDR3 DNA reads TGTGCCTGGCAGATTGGGGGGACGGTGGAGACCCAGTACTTC. The encoded protein is CAWQIGGTVETQYF.

The chain uses TRBV18 and TRBJ1-1; D may be TRBD1 (6 bases). There are 16 residues in the CDR3. The V end lost 9 bases, the J end lost 1 base, and 21 bases lay between the germline ends. Germline-derived CDR1 and CDR2 are KGHSH and LQKENI. The CDR3, as DNA: TGTGCCAGTCCCCCCCGACAGGCCCTAGCGAACACTGAAGCTTTCTTT. Its translation is CASPPRQALANTEAFF.

The chain combines TRBV6-5 with TRBJ2-1, with 13 bases identical to TRBD2. In germline, CDR1 is MNHEY, CDR2 SVGAGI. V was clipped by 6 bases and J by 6 bases; unmatched bases: 5. The CDR3 covers 15 residues. CDR3 sequence (DNA): TGTGCCAGCAGCCCCGGGACTAGCGGGGTCAATGAGCAGTTCTTC. Its protein is CASSPGTSGVNEQFF.

This rearrangement joins TRBV9 to TRBJ1-3; 7 nucleotides match TRBD1. The germline CDR1 and CDR2 sequences are SGDLS and YYNGEE. This CDR3 has 15 amino acids. The trim removed 1 base at V and 7 bases at J, leaving 8 bases unmatched. The CDR3 DNA reads TGTGCCAGCAGCGTAAGGGCGTCAGGGGGGAACACCATATATTTT. This sequence encodes CASSVRASGGNTIYF.

This chain connects TRBV4-2 to TRBJ1-1; TRBD1 matches at 8 bases. J gave up 5 bases and V 0 bases, and 2 bases lay outside the gene matches. The CDR3 consists of 14 residues. Germline CDR1 is LGHNA and CDR2 is YNFKEQ. CDR3 in amino acids: CASSQDRGRTEAFF. CDR3 nucleotide sequence: TGTGCCAGCAGCCAAGACAGGGGGCGAACTGAAGCTTTCTTT.

The chain couples TRBV29-1 to TRBJ2-4; D ambiguous. There are 11 residues in the CDR3. V was pared by 6 bases and J by 8 bases, with 11 bases between. From germline, CDR1 is SQVTM and CDR2 ANQGSEA. Here the CDR3 reads CSVKSRDIQYF. CDR3 sequence (DNA): TGCAGCGTAAAATCGAGAGACATTCAGTACTTC.

CDR3 in DNA: TGTGCCAGCAGCTGGACGAGAGGGCAAGAGACCCAGTACTTC. It is translated as CASSWTRGQETQYF. The rearrangement uses TRBV5-4 and TRBJ2-5, with a possible D match to TRBD2 (5 bases). Germline V gene sequence: CDR1 SGHNT, CDR2 YYREEE (reference sequence). Trimming took 3 bases from V and 2 from J, leaving 11 bases between them. This CDR3 comprises 14 residues.

This chain connects TRBV28 to TRBJ2-4; 13 bases line up with TRBD2. CDR3 length: 17 residues. Trimming removed 4 bases from V and 1 base from J; junction bases left unmatched: 4. Germline V gene sequence: CDR1 MDHEN, CDR2 SYDVKM. The DNA for the CDR3 is TGTGCCAGCAGTTGGGGACTAGCGGGATTCGCCAAAAACATTCAGTACTTC. Protein: CASSWGLAGFAKNIQYF.

J is TRBJ2-1 and V is TRBV7-9, with a tentative D call TRBD2 (6 bases). From germline, CDR1 is SEHNR and CDR2 FQNEAQ (reference sequence). V lost 5 bases to trimming and J lost 7 bases, with 18 bases between them. The CDR3 loop spans 15 amino acids. The CDR3 region is CASSPDGGALNEQFF. CDR3 in DNA: TGTGCCAGCAGCCCCGACGGGGGTGCGCTGAATGAGCAGTTCTTC. Combining the CDR3 with reference TRBV7-9 and TRBJ2-1 gives the whole variable domain DTGVSQNPRHKITKRGQNVTFRCDPISEHNRLYWYRQTLGQGPEFLTYFQNEAQLEKSRLLSDRFSAERPKGSFSTLEIQRTEQGDSAMYLCASSPDGGALNEQFFGPGTRLTVL.

This clone occurred a few times. The rearrangement links TRBV29-1 to TRBJ1-1; D remains ambiguous. The CDR3 length is 19 residues. V lost 5 bases and J lost 1, with 29 bases in between. Germline CDR1 is SQVTM and CDR2 is ANQGSEA. CDR3 coding DNA: TGCAGCGTTCAAAAAGTTAAACTAGGGTTCAACTATCCGAACACTGAAGCTTTCTTT. Residues: CSVQKVKLGFNYPNTEAFF.